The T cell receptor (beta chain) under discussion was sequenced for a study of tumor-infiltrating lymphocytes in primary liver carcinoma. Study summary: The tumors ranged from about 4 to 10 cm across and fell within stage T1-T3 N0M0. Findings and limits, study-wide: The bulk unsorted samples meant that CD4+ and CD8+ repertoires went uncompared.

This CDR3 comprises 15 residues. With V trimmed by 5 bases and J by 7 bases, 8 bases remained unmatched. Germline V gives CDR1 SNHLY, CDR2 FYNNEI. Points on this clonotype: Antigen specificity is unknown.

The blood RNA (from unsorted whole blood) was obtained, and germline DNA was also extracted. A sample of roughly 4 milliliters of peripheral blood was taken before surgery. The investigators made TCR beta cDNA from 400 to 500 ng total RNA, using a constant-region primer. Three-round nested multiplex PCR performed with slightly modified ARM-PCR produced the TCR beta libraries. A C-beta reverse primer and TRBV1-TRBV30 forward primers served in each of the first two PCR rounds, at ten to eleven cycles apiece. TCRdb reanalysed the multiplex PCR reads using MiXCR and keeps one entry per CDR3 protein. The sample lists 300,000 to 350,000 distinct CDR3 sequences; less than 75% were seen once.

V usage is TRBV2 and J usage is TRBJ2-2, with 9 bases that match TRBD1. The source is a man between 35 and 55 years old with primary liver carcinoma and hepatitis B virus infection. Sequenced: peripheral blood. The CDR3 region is CASSIRQGGNGELFF. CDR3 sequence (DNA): TGTGCCAGCAGTATAAGACAGGGGGGGAACGGGGAGCTGTTTTTT.